The 25 T cell receptor beta chains given below trace back to one sample, sequenced in a study of cytomegalovirus exposure and HLA in healthy donors. The PCR ran on 60 Vbeta and 13 Jbeta primers. Using immunoSEQ multiplex PCR, the repertoire was profiled, and TCRdb retains in-frame clones only, with some absent. This sample has 130,000 or so clones, with 65% to 90% found just once. Sequenced: PBMCs. The source of these receptors is a man under 40 in good health and CMV-seronegative.

Concerning this clone: The sample holds other DNA sequences that translate to the same CDR3. This sequence joins TRBV27 and TRBJ1-1; a possible D gene is TRBD1 (5 bases). V lost 3 bases and J lost 1, with 6 bases in between. The CDR3 covers 13 residues. Germline V gives CDR1 MNHEY, CDR2 SMNVEV (reference sequence). The CDR3 coding sequence is TGTGCCAGCAGTTTGGGGGGGAACACTGAAGCTTTCTTT. It codes for CASSLGGNTEAFF.

The chain has TRBV5-1 and TRBJ2-3, with 10 bases identical to TRBD2. Germline V CDR1 and CDR2: SGHRS, YFSETQ. V trimming: 5 bases; J trimming: 1 base; junction bases outside the gene matches: 4. The length of the CDR3 is 15 residues. The CDR3 is CASRRAGGGTDTQYF. CDR3 nucleotide sequence: TGCGCCAGCAGGCGAGCGGGGGGGGGCACAGATACGCAGTATTTT.

CDR3 sequence: CASSTGTGVDYEQYF. CDR3 coding DNA: TGTGCCAGCAGCACCGGGACAGGGGTGGACTACGAGCAGTACTTC. The rearrangement uses TRBV5-4 and TRBJ2-7; 10 positions match TRBD1. Germline V gene lookup returns CDR1 SGHNT and CDR2 YYREEE (reference sequence). V lost 4 bases, J lost 3 bases, and 7 bases stayed unmatched. The CDR3 totals 15 residues.

This rearrangement joins TRBV29-1 to TRBJ1-2, with D possibly matching TRBD1 (5 bases). The CDR3 is 18 amino acids. Trimming took off 0 bases at V and 8 bases at J, with 28 bases between the two ends. Germline V gives CDR1 SQVTM, CDR2 ANQGSEA. In nucleotides, the CDR3 is TGCAGCGTTGAAGAGGCCAGGGAGGGAAGTAGATCGATTATCGGCTACACCTTC. Protein product: CSVEEAREGSRSIIGYTF.

The chain is built from TRBV25-1 and TRBJ2-3; 10 positions match TRBD1. This CDR3 region has 16 residues. V lost 1 base and J lost 3; bases outside the gene matches: 4. CDR1 is MGHDK and CDR2 is SYGVNS in the germline V gene. CDR3: CASSESGDRGTDTQYF. CDR3 bases: TGTGCCAGCAGTGAATCAGGGGACAGGGGTACAGATACGCAGTATTTT.

The rearrangement links TRBV5-6 to TRBJ2-3; no definite D call. Germline V CDR1 and CDR2: SGHDT, YYEEEE. The CDR3 length is 15 residues. Trimming stripped 0 bases from V and 6 bases from J, with 14 bases between. CDR3 sequence: CASSLEAGRSDTQYF. In DNA form, the CDR3 reads TGTGCCAGCAGCTTGGAGGCTGGCAGGTCCGATACGCAGTATTTT. Variable domain in full (rest from reference TRBV5-6 and TRBJ2-3): DAGVTQSPTHLIKTRGQQVTLRCSPKSGHDTVSWYQQALGQGPQFIFQYYEEEERQRGNFPDRFSGHQFPNYSSELNVNALLLGDSALYLCASSLEAGRSDTQYFGPGTRLTVL.

The CDR3 coding sequence is TGTGCCAGTAGTACCCCGGGACAGTTTGAAGCTTTCTTT. Amino acid sequence: CASSTPGQFEAFF. The chain is built from TRBV19 and TRBJ1-1; 7 bases fit TRBD1. Trimming cost V 4 bases and J 7 bases; bases outside gene matches: 6. Germline V lookup: CDR1 LNHDA, CDR2 SQIVND (reference sequence). The CDR3 covers 13 residues.

V usage is TRBV4-3 and J usage is TRBJ1-1, with D possibly being TRBD1 (5 bases). The CDR3 totals 15 residues. Germline V CDR1 and CDR2: LGHNA, YSLEER. V lost 0 bases and J lost 4, with 12 bases in between. In DNA form, the CDR3 reads TGCGCCAGCAGCCAAGATGGGGCATTGGGCACTGAAGCTTTCTTT. Protein product: CASSQDGALGTEAFF.

This sequence joins TRBV5-1 and TRBJ1-2; maybe TRBD1 (6 bases). Germline loops: CDR1 SGHRS, CDR2 YFSETQ. V was trimmed by 0 bases and J by 8 bases, leaving 14 bases between them. The CDR3 has 14 amino acids. Written as DNA, the CDR3 is TGCGCCAGCAGCTTGGACAGGGCCTGGGGCGGCTACACCTTC. Protein product: CASSLDRAWGGYTF.

The CDR3 is CASSSPLGANTEAFF. CDR3 DNA sequence: TGTGCCAGCAGCTCACCATTGGGGGCGAACACTGAAGCTTTCTTT. The chain joins TRBV7-9 to TRBJ1-1; tentatively, D is TRBD1 (6 bases). The CDR3 is 15 amino acids. Germline values: CDR1 SEHNR, CDR2 FQNEAQ (reference sequence). The V end lost 4 bases, the J end lost 1 base, and 13 bases lay between the germline ends.

The genes are TRBV7-2 and TRBJ2-5; 10 bases match TRBD2. The germline gives CDR1 SGHTA, CDR2 FQGNSA. CDR3 size: 18 residues. Unmatched junction bases numbered 12, after V lost 1 base and J lost 4 bases. The CDR3 region has the DNA TGTGCCAGCAGCTTAGAATCTGTAGAGCGGGGGGGAGTAGAGACCCAGTACTTC. Its protein product is CASSLESVERGGVETQYF.

This clone was counted once. This chain links TRBV28 with TRBJ1-2; D is perhaps TRBD1 (5 bases). From germline, CDR1 is MDHEN and CDR2 SYDVKM. V lost 4 bases and J 7 bases, leaving 19 bases between the germline ends. CDR3 length: 15 amino acids. The CDR3 DNA sequence: TGTGCCAGCAGTTCCCCCGGGGGGGGGTTAGGTGGCTACACCTTC. Amino acid sequence: CASSSPGGGLGGYTF.

The rearrangement links TRBV4-1 to TRBJ2-3; the D gene is possibly TRBD2 (7 bases). CDR1 MGHRA and CDR2 YSYEKL come from the germline V gene. The V gene lost 4 bases and the J gene lost 6 bases, with 20 bases spanning the gap. This CDR3 is built from 16 residues. For the CDR3, the DNA is TGCGCCAGCAGCCTAATCGGTGGCGGGGGCGGGGATACGCAGTATTTT. Amino acids: CASSLIGGGGGDTQYF.

This chain joins TRBV11-2 and TRBJ2-5; D call uncertain. Trimming took 5 bases from V and 5 from J, leaving 15 bases between them. Germline CDR1 is SGHAT and CDR2 is FQNNGV. The CDR3 contains 14 residues. Here the CDR3 reads CASSVRLPTETQYF. CDR3 nucleotides: TGTGCCAGCAGCGTCCGACTCCCGACGGAGACCCAGTACTTC.

The chain uses TRBV5-1 and TRBJ1-1; the match to TRBD1 covers 7 bases. Per germline, CDR1 SGHRS and CDR2 YFSETQ. The ends lost 0 bases at V and 1 base at J; junction bases unmatched: 9. This CDR3 spans 17 amino acids. The CDR3 coding sequence is TGCGCCAGCAGCTTGGAGGGTGCAGGGGGGACGAACACTGAAGCTTTCTTT. It yields the protein CASSLEGAGGTNTEAFF.

The chain couples TRBV5-1 to TRBJ2-7; 8 bases map to TRBD1. Trimming removed 1 base from V and 7 bases from J; junction bases left unmatched: 13. The V gene's germline CDR1 is SGHRS and CDR2 YFSETQ. The CDR3 contains 16 residues. DNA for the CDR3: TGCGCCAGCAGCTTGTCCGGGACAGGCGCCGGGACAGAGCAGTACTTC. Residues: CASSLSGTGAGTEQYF.

V and J are TRBV30 and TRBJ1-6; D is possibly TRBD1 (5 bases). CDR1 and CDR2 from the germline V gene are GTSNPN and SVGIG (reference sequence). CDR3 size: 15 residues. Trimming removed 4 bases at V and 4 bases at J, with 14 bases between. CDR3 in amino acids: CAWKSRGAYNSPLHF. The CDR3 bases are TGTGCCTGGAAGAGCCGTGGGGCGTATAATTCACCCCTCCACTTT.

CDR3 region: CALQRPGGPGSYEQYF. Written as DNA, the CDR3 is TGTGCCCTCCAAAGGCCGGGGGGGCCGGGGTCCTACGAGCAGTACTTC. The rearrangement uses TRBV2 and TRBJ2-7; 8 bases fit TRBD2. The J segment lost 1 base and the V segment lost 11 bases, leaving 16 bases of the junction unmatched. This CDR3 contains 16 residues. Germline CDR1 is SNHLY and CDR2 is FYNNEI.

Here the CDR3 reads CASSYSGSGNTIYF. The CDR3 coding sequence is TGTGCCAGCAGTTATTCCGGCTCTGGAAACACCATATATTTT. This rearrangement joins TRBV6-5 to TRBJ1-3; D is undetermined. V lost 3 bases to trimming and J lost 0 bases, with 6 bases between them. The CDR3 has 14 amino acids. The germline V gene encodes CDR1 MNHEY and CDR2 SVGAGI.

V gene TRBV28 combines with J gene TRBJ1-4; 11 bases align to TRBD1. The length of the CDR3 is 16 residues. The V gene's germline CDR1 is MDHEN and CDR2 SYDVKM. J was trimmed by 10 bases and V by 6 bases; bases with no gene match: 13. In DNA form, the CDR3 reads TGTGCCAGCAGGACAGATCCCGGGACAGGGGGAGGAAAACTGTTTTTT. Encoded protein: CASRTDPGTGGGKLFF.

The chain employs TRBV5-1 and TRBJ2-7; TRBD1 agrees at 11 bases. CDR3 size: 16 residues. CDR1 is SGHRS and CDR2 is YFSETQ in the germline V gene. V dropped 0 bases and J dropped 1; count of bases not matched to a gene: 3. The CDR3 sequence is CASSLGGQGASYEQYF. The CDR3 DNA reads as TGCGCCAGCAGCTTGGGTGGACAGGGGGCGTCCTACGAGCAGTACTTC.

The DNA of the CDR3 is TGTGCCAGCAGCTCCGGCCTAAGGACAACGAACACCGGGGAGCTGTTTTTT. The encoded protein is CASSSGLRTTNTGELFF. The chain uses TRBV7-9 and TRBJ2-2; possible D gene TRBD1, 5 bases. From germline, CDR1 is SEHNR and CDR2 FQNEAQ (reference sequence). The CDR3 sequence is 17 residues long. The V and J ends lost 4 bases and 0 bases respectively, with 15 bases between them.

The chain joins TRBV6-5 to TRBJ2-2, with 8 bases matching TRBD2. V lost 4 bases, J lost 0 bases, and 4 bases stayed unmatched. The CDR3 is 16 residues long. Germline lookup yields CDR1 MNHEY and CDR2 SVGAGI. In nucleotides, the CDR3 is TGTGCCAGCAGTTCTCTCGGGGGGGCGAACACCGGGGAGCTGTTTTTT. Translated: CASSSLGGANTGELFF.

The CDR3 here is CASSYPWTGPNSPLHF. As DNA, the CDR3 is TGTGCCAGCAGTTACCCCTGGACAGGGCCCAATTCACCCCTCCACTTT. V gene TRBV6-6 combines with J gene TRBJ1-6, with 8 nucleotides matching TRBD1. The CDR3 is 16 residues long. The V gene end was trimmed by 2 bases and the J gene end by 7 bases; junction bases not matched to a gene: 7. Germline CDR1 MNHNY, CDR2 SVGAGI (reference sequence).

This clone has only one observation. V and J are TRBV25-1 and TRBJ2-5, with D perhaps TRBD2 (6 bases). Germline assignment: CDR1 MGHDK and CDR2 SYGVNS. V was cut by 2 bases and J by 5 bases, with 15 bases left in between. This CDR3 spans 15 amino acids. CDR3 DNA sequence: TGTGCCAGCAGTGAACTTCCGATCGGGGGTGAGACCCAGTACTTC. The encoded protein is CASSELPIGGETQYF.